The table lists the clone carrying this T cell receptor (beta chain) with a few counts. These data originate in a study of T cell changes during pregnancy in multiple sclerosis. This CDR3 region has 16 residues. With V trimmed by 2 bases and J by 3 bases, 4 bases remained unmatched. Germline values: CDR1 SGHTS, CDR2 YDEGEE. Sequencing used immunoSEQ multiplex PCR; TCRdb keeps in-frame clones, though not all of them. The data contain about 120,000 clones, about 93% of them singletons. This material consisted of peripheral blood, taken before pregnancy. The sequence derives from a female donor with multiple sclerosis, enrolled in a pregnancy study. J is TRBJ2-3 and V is TRBV5-8; TRBD2 agrees at 12 bases. The CDR3 protein is CASSFLAGGPTDTQYF. The CDR3 DNA is TGTGCCAGCAGCTTTCTAGCGGGAGGGCCAACAGATACGCAGTATTTT.